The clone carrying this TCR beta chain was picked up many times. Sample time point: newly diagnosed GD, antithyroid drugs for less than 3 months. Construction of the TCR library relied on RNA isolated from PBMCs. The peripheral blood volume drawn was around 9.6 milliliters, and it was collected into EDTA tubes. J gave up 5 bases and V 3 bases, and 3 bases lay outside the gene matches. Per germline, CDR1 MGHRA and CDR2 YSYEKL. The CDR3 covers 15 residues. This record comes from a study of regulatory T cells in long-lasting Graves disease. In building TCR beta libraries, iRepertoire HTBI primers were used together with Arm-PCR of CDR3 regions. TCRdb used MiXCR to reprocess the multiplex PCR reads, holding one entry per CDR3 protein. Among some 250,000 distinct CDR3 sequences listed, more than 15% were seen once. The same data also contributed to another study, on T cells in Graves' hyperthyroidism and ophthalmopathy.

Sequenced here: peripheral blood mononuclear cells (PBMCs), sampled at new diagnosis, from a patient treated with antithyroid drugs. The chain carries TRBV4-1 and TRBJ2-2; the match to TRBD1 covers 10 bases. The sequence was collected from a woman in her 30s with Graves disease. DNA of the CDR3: TGCGCCAGCAGCCAGACAGGGGGCAGGACCGGGGAGCTGTTTTTT. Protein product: CASSQTGGRTGELFF.